Sequencing of this T cell receptor (beta chain) was carried out in a study of regulatory T cells in long-lasting Graves disease. On the study more broadly: A definition of persistent Graves' disease required over 5 years of antithyroid drugs plus positive TSH receptor antibodies. Study results and caveats: Between persistent patients, more than 2,500 public clonotypes were shared, exceeding the 900 to 1,000 shared between new patients. Relative to newly diagnosed Graves' patients, persistent ones had lower TCR diversity. TRBV28, TRBJ1-2 and TRBJ2-5 were segments that persistent disease favored.

The V gene's germline CDR1 is KGHDR and CDR2 SFDVKD. The junction had 2 bases not matched to a gene; V was cut back by 10 bases and J by 1 base. The length of the CDR3 is 14 residues. The time point: persistent/refractory GD, antithyroid drugs over 5 years with positive TRAb. PBMC RNA was the source of the TCR library. The table lists this clonotype with many counts. The antigen remains undetermined. iRepertoire HTBI primers and Arm-PCR of CDR3 regions built TCR beta libraries. TCRdb reprocessed the multiplex PCR reads via MiXCR and lists one record per CDR3 protein. Here the sample spans 400,000 or so distinct CDR3 sequences, around 24% being singletons.

The TCR sequence derives from a female donor with Graves disease. The rearrangement joins TRBV24-1 to TRBJ2-5; 13 bases align to TRBD2. The sample consisted of peripheral blood mononuclear cells (PBMCs), taken when the disease was refractory, from a patient treated with antithyroid drugs. CDR3 amino acids: CATGTSGTQETQYF. Written as DNA, the CDR3 is TGTGCCACGGGGACTAGCGGGACCCAAGAGACCCAGTACTTC.